What follows are 5 T cell receptor beta chains derived from one specimen sequenced in a study of T cells in Graves' hyperthyroidism and ophthalmopathy. The CDR3 regions of TCR beta were amplified from RNA transcripts. HTBI primers were used for first-round RT-PCR of the TCR CDR3. Each CDR3 protein gets one entry after TCRdb re-called the multiplex PCR reads with MiXCR. The sample has about 550,000 distinct CDR3 sequences, around 21% seen once. The sample taken for sequencing was blood. Receptors originate from a man aged 18 to 35 with Graves' hyperthyroidism.

This clonotype has only a few counts. The chain couples TRBV11-1 to TRBJ1-2; 9 bases align to TRBD1. Germline loops: CDR1 SGHAT, CDR2 FQDESV (reference sequence). The CDR3 runs to 15 residues. V gave up 3 bases and J gave up 8 bases; unmatched junction bases: 10. The CDR3, as DNA: TGTGCCAGCAGCTTGGACGTAGGACAGGGGTACGGCTACACCTTC. Its protein is CASSLDVGQGYGYTF.

On this clonotype: At one end the junction does not follow the germline gene, possibly because of a read error. This chain links TRBV19 with TRBJ1-1; D is uncertain. The CDR3 sequence is 14 residues long. Germline-derived CDR1 and CDR2 are LNHDA and SQIVND (reference sequence). CDR3 sequence reads: CASSDTAANTEALF. CDR3 DNA sequence: TGTGCCAGTAGTGACACCGCCGCGAACACTGAAGCTTTGTTT.

This clonotype was detected ten times or more. The J gene is TRBJ1-2, the V gene TRBV24-1; 8 nucleotides line up with TRBD1. V lost 1 base, J lost 4 bases, and 10 bases stayed unmatched. This CDR3 is 17 amino acids long. Germline values: CDR1 KGHDR, CDR2 SFDVKD. CDR3 coding DNA: TGTGCCACCAGTGATTTTCTAGGACAGGGCGCTAGCTATGGCTACACCTTC. Translating gives CATSDFLGQGASYGYTF.

The J gene is TRBJ1-5, the V gene TRBV7-8; 8 bases map to TRBD1. There are 16 residues in the CDR3. In germline, CDR1 is SGHVS, CDR2 FQNEAQ. V lost 3 bases to trimming and J lost 2 bases; unmatched junction nucleotides: 6. This chain's CDR3 is CASSLDRDVGNQPQHF. As DNA, the CDR3 is TGTGCCAGCAGCTTGGACAGGGACGTAGGCAATCAGCCCCAGCATTTT.

This clonotype has a count of ten or more. The chain has TRBV6-5 and TRBJ1-1; D gene uncertain. V lost 2 bases to trimming and J lost 3 bases, with 7 bases between them. This CDR3 comprises 13 residues. In germline, CDR1 is MNHEY, CDR2 SVGAGI. In DNA, the CDR3 is TGTGCCAGCAGTTACGTAGCTTACACTGAAGCTTTCTTT. Its protein product is CASSYVAYTEAFF.